Listed here are 24 T cell receptor beta chains from one sample, sequenced in a study of blood T cells in healthy people across ages. The authors ran a second PCR of 7 to 11 cycles using a sample-barcoded 5' primer and a J-beta primer mix. TCRdb itself ran the 5' RACE reads through MiXCR, one entry per CDR3 protein. The sample lists about a million distinct CDR3 sequences; 51% were seen once. Sequencing was carried out using blood. The receptors here all came from a woman between 55 and 75 years old in good health.

This clonotype was recorded many times. The gene calls are TRBV7-6 and TRBJ2-7; D is possibly TRBD2 (5 bases). V lost 1 base and J lost 3, with 10 bases in between. The CDR3 runs to 14 residues. Looked up from germline, CDR1 is SGHVS and CDR2 is FNYEAQ. The CDR3 sequence is CASSLVDGDYEQYF. The DNA of the CDR3 is TGTGCCAGCAGCTTAGTAGACGGGGACTACGAGCAGTACTTC.

The chain links TRBV20-1 to TRBJ2-7; D possibly corresponds to TRBD2 (5 bases). The DNA end is more similar to TRBJ2-5, so the J call may be wrong. This CDR3 has 14 residues. Looked up from germline, CDR1 is DFQATT and CDR2 is SNEGSKA (reference sequence). DNA of the CDR3: TGCAGTGCTAGAGTTCCGGGGTTGACAGAGACCCAGTACTTC. Translated: CSARVPGLTETQYF.

The J gene is TRBJ1-1, the V gene TRBV28; no definite D call. Germline CDR1 reads MDHEN; CDR2 reads SYDVKM. V was shortened by 3 bases and J by 5 bases, with 10 bases between the two germline ends. The length of the CDR3 is 13 residues. CDR3 in amino acids: CASSFWGDTEAFF. The CDR3 region has the DNA TGTGCCAGCAGTTTCTGGGGAGATACTGAAGCTTTCTTT.

This rearrangement joins TRBV29-1 to TRBJ2-3; D gene ambiguous. The V gene lost 8 bases and the J gene lost 2 bases, with 17 bases spanning the gap. The length of the CDR3 is 14 residues. CDR1 is SQVTM, CDR2 ANQGSEA, per germline. The CDR3 nucleotides are TGCAGCACCCCGGGCTCTCTAGACACAGATACGCAGTATTTT. Amino acids: CSTPGSLDTDTQYF.

This clonotype was detected a few times. This chain links TRBV7-9 with TRBJ2-4, with D possibly matching TRBD1 (5 bases). The assigned J gene may be wrong: the sequence end matches TRBJ2-7 better. CDR3 length: 18 amino acids. In germline, CDR1 is SEHNR, CDR2 FQNEAQ (reference sequence). CDR3 in amino acids: CASSTTLGSTGITYEQYF. The DNA for the CDR3 is TGTGCCAGCAGCACCACATTAGGATCAACAGGTATAACCTACGAGCAGTACTTC.

This clonotype occurred a few times. The chain combines TRBV6-5 with TRBJ2-7; D unresolved. The CDR3 spans 13 residues. The germline V and J ends were trimmed by 4 bases and 3 bases, with 10 bases remaining between them. Germline CDR1 reads MNHEY; CDR2 reads SVGAGI. CDR3 nucleotides: TGTGCCAGCAGTTCTGCCAGACTCTACGAGCAGTACTTC. It yields the protein CASSSARLYEQYF.

The chain joins TRBV4-1 to TRBJ2-1; TRBD2 matches 10 bases. Germline V lookup: CDR1 MGHRA, CDR2 YSYEKL. The CDR3 is 19 residues long. V lost 0 bases and J lost 1; bases outside the gene matches: 9. The CDR3 spells CASSQDPAGGPRSYNEQFF. The CDR3, as DNA: TGCGCCAGCAGCCAAGATCCAGCGGGAGGGCCGAGGTCCTACAATGAGCAGTTCTTC.

V is TRBV25-1 and J is TRBJ2-7; TRBD1 agrees at 10 bases. Germline V gene data show CDR1 as MGHDK and CDR2 as SYGVNS. The V and J ends lost 3 bases and 4 bases, in that order; junction bases with no gene match: 6. This CDR3 is built from 15 residues. The CDR3 bases are TGTGCCAGCAGTGATCCTAGGACAGGGGGGTACGAGCAGTACTTC. It codes for CASSDPRTGGYEQYF.

Only a few counts were recorded for this clonotype. The V and J genes are TRBV5-1 and TRBJ2-1, with D tentatively TRBD2 (6 bases). The CDR3 extends over 15 amino acids. Trimming removed 5 bases at V and 7 bases at J, with 19 bases between. Germline V gene lookup returns CDR1 SGHRS and CDR2 YFSETQ. This CDR3 reads CASRDILGGLNEQFF. The CDR3, as DNA: TGCGCCAGCAGAGATATCCTGGGAGGTTTGAATGAGCAGTTCTTC.

The chain uses TRBV18 and TRBJ2-3, with no clear D. Germline lookup yields CDR1 KGHSH and CDR2 LQKENI. V was clipped by 1 base and J by 3 bases, with 11 bases between them. The length of the CDR3 is 15 residues. As DNA, the CDR3 is TGTGCCAGCTCACCACATAATGCCGGGACAGATACGCAGTATTTT. Protein: CASSPHNAGTDTQYF. The entire variable domain, with the rest obtained from reference TRBV18 and TRBJ2-3, is as follows: NAGVMQNPRHLVRRRGQEARLRCSPMKGHSHVYWYRQLPEEGLKFMVYLQKENIIDESGMPKERFSAEFPKEGPSILRIQQVVRGDSAAYFCASSPHNAGTDTQYFGPGTRLTVL.

This clonotype has a handful of counts. V usage is TRBV5-1 and J usage is TRBJ2-2; D ambiguous. Germline V gives CDR1 SGHRS, CDR2 YFSETQ. The V end was cut by 6 bases, the J end by 3 bases, with 15 bases between. The CDR3 consists of 15 residues. DNA for the CDR3: TGCGCCAGCATCCCGGCAGACCCCTACACCGGGGAGCTGTTTTTT. It is translated as CASIPADPYTGELFF.

This clonotype appeared a few times. V gene TRBV20-1 combines with J gene TRBJ2-1; no definite D call. Per the germline V gene, CDR1 is DFQATT and CDR2 is SNEGSKA (reference sequence). The V gene lost 2 bases and the J gene lost 2 bases, with 7 bases spanning the gap. CDR3 length: 13 amino acids. Here the CDR3 reads CSARTATYNEQFF. CDR3 DNA: TGCAGTGCTAGAACCGCTACCTACAATGAGCAGTTCTTC.

The V gene is TRBV18, the J gene TRBJ2-1; D might be TRBD1 (6 bases). V was clipped by 2 bases and J by 5 bases, with 13 bases between them. This CDR3 contains 15 residues. Germline-derived CDR1 and CDR2 are KGHSH and LQKENI. The CDR3 here is CASSPSWPGDNEQFF. CDR3 bases: TGTGCCAGCTCACCAAGTTGGCCAGGGGACAATGAGCAGTTCTTC.

This chain links TRBV5-5 with TRBJ2-3; TRBD1 might be the D (6 bases). Germline V gene lookup returns CDR1 SGHKS and CDR2 YYEKEE (reference sequence). CDR3 length equals 17 residues. V lost 0 bases and J 0 bases, leaving 14 bases between the germline ends. CDR3 protein: CASSLAGGRISTDTQYF. The DNA of the CDR3 is TGTGCCAGCAGCTTGGCTGGGGGCAGAATAAGCACAGATACGCAGTATTTT.

This sequence joins TRBV15 and TRBJ2-7; D could derive from TRBD1 or TRBD2 (5 bases each). V was shortened by 0 bases and J by 2 bases, with 20 bases between the two germline ends. CDR3 size: 18 residues. Germline V gene data show CDR1 as LNHNV and CDR2 as YYDKDF (reference sequence). The CDR3 sequence is CATSRDLGAGANTYEQYF. The CDR3 DNA reads TGTGCCACCAGCAGAGATTTGGGAGCCGGGGCTAATACCTACGAGCAGTACTTC.

The chain has TRBV29-1 and TRBJ2-7; 8 positions match TRBD2. This CDR3 is built from 14 residues. Germline V gene data show CDR1 as SQVTM and CDR2 as ANQGSEA. With V trimmed by 5 bases and J by 3 bases, 9 bases remained unmatched. The CDR3, as DNA: TGCAGCGTTATACAATCGAGCGGGAGCTACGAGCAGTACTTC. Protein: CSVIQSSGSYEQYF.

A single count supports this clonotype. V gene TRBV10-3 combines with J gene TRBJ1-1, with D uncertain. The CDR3 is 14 amino acids. V shed 2 bases and J shed 5 bases, with 12 bases lying between them. In germline, CDR1 is ENHRY, CDR2 SYGVKD. The CDR3 DNA sequence: TGTGCCATCAGTGAGGGGGAGTTGGTGACTGAAGCTTTCTTT. This encodes CAISEGELVTEAFF.

The CDR3 region is CATSTGSFYEQYF. CDR3 in DNA: TGTGCCACTTCGACAGGGTCCTTCTACGAGCAGTACTTC. The genes are TRBV24-1 and TRBJ2-4; 7 nucleotides match TRBD1. Gene TRBJ2-7 matches the end of the DNA better, so the J call may be wrong. The CDR3 covers 13 residues. Germline CDR1 reads KGHDR; CDR2 reads SFDVKD.

The chain employs TRBV28 and TRBJ2-7; 9 bases agree with TRBD1. In germline, CDR1 is MDHEN, CDR2 SYDVKM. CDR3 length equals 16 residues. With 4 bases clipped from V and 4 bases from J, the junction kept 11 bases outside the gene matches. The CDR3 region has the DNA TGTGCCAGCAGTTACCCCTGGGGGACAGGGCGTTACGAGCAGTACTTC. Its translation is CASSYPWGTGRYEQYF.

The V gene is TRBV7-2, the J gene TRBJ2-7; D not resolved. Germline V gene lookup returns CDR1 SGHTA and CDR2 FQGNSA. This CDR3 contains 12 residues. V shed 5 bases and J shed 6 bases, with 11 bases lying between them. The CDR3 loop is CASSQIQSEQYF. In DNA form, the CDR3 reads TGTGCCAGCAGCCAAATTCAGAGCGAGCAGTACTTC.

V and J are TRBV20-1 and TRBJ2-7; 9 nucleotides align to TRBD1. This CDR3 has 16 amino acids. Per germline, CDR1 DFQATT and CDR2 SNEGSKA (reference sequence). The V gene end was trimmed by 0 bases and the J gene end by 3 bases; junction bases not matched to a gene: 9. The chain's CDR3 is CSARDRGTGRGYEQYF. The DNA for the CDR3 is TGCAGTGCTAGAGATCGCGGGACAGGGCGTGGCTACGAGCAGTACTTC.

The rearrangement links TRBV27 to TRBJ2-1, with 7 bases lining up with TRBD2. The junction had 14 bases not matched to a gene; V was cut back by 5 bases and J by 4 bases. CDR3 length equals 17 residues. From germline, CDR1 is MNHEY and CDR2 SMNVEV (reference sequence). This chain's CDR3 is CASSLRELRGTYNEQFF. The DNA for the CDR3 is TGTGCCAGCAGTCTTCGAGAGTTGCGGGGGACGTACAATGAGCAGTTCTTC.

This chain joins TRBV5-1 and TRBJ2-1; 12 nucleotides agree with TRBD1. Germline trimming cut 0 bases from V and 6 bases from J; bases unmatched to any gene: 7. Germline CDR1 reads SGHRS; CDR2 reads YFSETQ. This CDR3 region has 17 residues. As DNA, the CDR3 is TGCGCCAGCAGCTTGGAAGGTGGGGGACAGGGGGCCAATGAGCAGTTCTTC. Its protein product is CASSLEGGGQGANEQFF.

The chain couples TRBV20-1 to TRBJ2-1; a weak D match, TRBD2 (6 bases). The CDR3 has 11 residues. Per germline, CDR1 DFQATT and CDR2 SNEGSKA (reference sequence). CDR3 sequence: CSAVGSGEQFF. In nucleotides, the CDR3 is TGCAGCGCCGTCGGGAGCGGTGAGCAGTTCTTC.